Following are 22 T cell receptor beta chains from one sample sequenced in a study of vaccination and CD4 T cells after COVID-19. The treatment is: roughly 10-day PBMC culture with coronavirus spike peptide pools or control peptides (ViraFEST assay). For these receptors, no antigen is known. Sequenced with the Oncomine TCR Beta short-read assay was DNA taken from cultured CD4+ T cells. MiXCR, applied by TCRdb to the PCR reads, yields one record per CDR3 protein. Of tens of thousands of distinct CDR3 sequences detected, approximately 51% appear once; the ten largest clones hold 9%. Sequencing was carried out using CD4+ T cells from blood, cultured in vitro. The receptors here all came from a human donor who had recovered from COVID-19.

This sequence joins TRBV27 and TRBJ2-5; 10 nucleotides agree with TRBD1. CDR3 length: 12 residues. Germline V gene lookup returns CDR1 MNHEY and CDR2 SMNVEV (reference sequence). Losses at the gene ends were 9 bases for V and 5 bases for J; bases not matched to a gene: 3. Here the CDR3 DNA reads TGTGCCAGGACAGGGGGCGGCGAGACCCAGTACTTC. It translates to CARTGGGETQYF.

The chain links TRBV20-1 to TRBJ2-2; 8 nucleotides line up with TRBD2. The CDR3 is 14 amino acids. Per the germline V gene, CDR1 is DFQATT and CDR2 is SNEGSKA (reference sequence). V was clipped by 5 bases and J by 0 bases; unmatched bases: 2. The CDR3 protein is CSAPGRANTGELFF. As DNA, the CDR3 is TGCAGTGCTCCCGGGAGGGCGAACACCGGGGAGCTGTTTTTT.

The chain employs TRBV12-3 or TRBV12-4 and TRBJ2-7, with TRBD2 identical over 13 bases. The CDR3 has 14 residues. Germline trimming cut 6 bases from V and 3 bases from J; bases unmatched to any gene: 2. CDR3 nucleotide sequence: TGTGCCAGCAGCCGGACTAGCGGGAGCTACGAGCAGTACTTC. Protein product: CASSRTSGSYEQYF.

This CDR3 reads CASSSDRANYGYTF. Written as DNA, the CDR3 is TGTGCCAGCAGTTCGGACAGGGCTAACTATGGCTACACCTTC. This chain connects TRBV27 to TRBJ1-2; 8 positions agree with TRBD1. Unmatched junction bases numbered 1, after V lost 4 bases and J lost 0 bases. The CDR3 runs to 14 residues. The germline CDR1 and CDR2 sequences are MNHEY and SMNVEV (reference sequence).

The chain recombines TRBV20-1 with TRBJ2-7; 8 bases line up with TRBD2. The germline CDR1 and CDR2 sequences are DFQATT and SNEGSKA (reference sequence). After removal of 1 base from V and 0 bases from J, the junction contained 17 bases not matched to a gene. This CDR3 comprises 19 residues. CDR3 in DNA: TGCAGTGCTAGAGTGGGCCTCGGGAGGTTAGCGGGGAACTCCTACGAGCAGTACTTC. Translating gives CSARVGLGRLAGNSYEQYF.

This clonotype was counted once. The V call is TRBV7-9, the J call TRBJ1-6, with D tentatively TRBD1 (5 bases). Germline-derived CDR1 and CDR2 are SEHNR and FQNEAQ (reference sequence). The CDR3 contains 16 residues. V lost 5 bases and J 10 bases, leaving 21 bases between the germline ends. As DNA, the CDR3 is TGTGCCAGCAGCCCTTCAGGGCCGGGGGATGCCTCACCCCTCCACTTT. Translating it yields CASSPSGPGDASPLHF.

As DNA, the CDR3 is TGTGCCATCAGCGTCGTCCGGGCTTCGCTACAAGAGACCCAGTACTTC. This encodes CAISVVRASLQETQYF. The chain recombines TRBV10-3 with TRBJ2-5; unclear D gene. The CDR3 extends over 16 amino acids. Looked up from germline, CDR1 is ENHRY and CDR2 is SYGVKD. V was shortened by 6 bases and J by 2 bases, with 19 bases between the two germline ends.

The rearrangement joins TRBV5-1 to TRBJ1-5; D is unresolved. CDR1 is SGHRS, CDR2 YFSETQ, per germline. V lost 4 bases and J 0 bases, leaving 14 bases between the germline ends. The CDR3 is 16 residues long. Here the CDR3 DNA reads TGCGCCAGCAGCCCTAAGGACCCTTATAGCAATCAGCCCCAGCATTTT. Its translation is CASSPKDPYSNQPQHF.

V and J are TRBV29-1 and TRBJ2-3; D might be TRBD2 (6 bases). Germline-derived CDR1 and CDR2 are SQVTM and ANQGSEA. This CDR3 is 14 amino acids long. Between the trimmed V and J ends, which lost 1 base and 3 bases, there was a span of 11 bases. This CDR3 reads CSVEVGGPTDTQYF. The DNA of the CDR3 is TGCAGCGTTGAAGTTGGAGGGCCTACAGATACGCAGTATTTT.

The table lists this clonotype with a count of one. Here the CDR3 DNA reads TGTGCCAGCAGCCCATGGGGGGGAAGGGGATATTCACCCCTCCACTTT. Protein: CASSPWGGRGYSPLHF. The V gene is TRBV28, the J gene TRBJ1-6, with D maybe TRBD1 (5 bases). This CDR3 region has 16 residues. In germline, CDR1 is MDHEN, CDR2 SYDVKM. Trimming left V 6 bases short and J 8 bases short, with 20 bases between.

Turning to this clonotype: A read error may account for a junction end that differs from germline. The CDR3 DNA follows: TGTGCCAGCAGCTTTTCTGGGGTAGAAGAGCCCCAGTACTTC. It yields the protein CASSFSGVEEPQYF. The chain uses TRBV5-8 and TRBJ2-5; D gene ambiguous. The CDR3 contains 14 residues. Per the germline V gene, CDR1 is SGHTS and CDR2 is YDEGEE.

This clonotype was counted once. The gene calls are TRBV30 and TRBJ1-2; no clear D gene. CDR1 is GTSNPN and CDR2 is SVGIG in the germline V gene (reference sequence). Trimming left V 3 bases short and J 4 bases short, with 18 bases between. This CDR3 is 15 amino acids long. The CDR3 spells CAWSPRARRAYGYTF. The DNA for the CDR3 is TGTGCCTGGAGCCCCCGAGCTAGGCGGGCCTATGGCTACACCTTC.

This clonotype was observed a few times. The chain links TRBV10-3 to TRBJ1-2; possibly TRBD1 for D (5 bases). The CDR3 spans 16 residues. Trimming pared 6 bases from V and 5 bases from J, leaving 22 bases between. Looked up from germline, CDR1 is ENHRY and CDR2 is SYGVKD. CDR3 amino acids: CAIRRESQRGTYGYTF. DNA of the CDR3: TGTGCCATCAGAAGGGAGTCTCAAAGGGGAACTTATGGCTACACCTTC.

The chain's CDR3 is CSARDLRKNTEAFF. CDR3 nucleotide sequence: TGCAGTGCTAGAGATCTGCGGAAGAACACTGAAGCTTTCTTT. The rearrangement joins TRBV20-1 to TRBJ1-1, with D uncertain. Germline V CDR1 and CDR2: DFQATT, SNEGSKA (reference sequence). The CDR3 consists of 14 residues. Between the trimmed V and J ends, which lost 0 bases and 1 base, there was a span of 9 bases.

The V and J genes are TRBV20-1 and TRBJ1-1; D is uncertain. The CDR3 has 16 residues. Germline V gene lookup returns CDR1 DFQATT and CDR2 SNEGSKA (reference sequence). Deletions cut 0 bases from V and 1 base from J, with 15 bases between. This CDR3 is CSARDSSRNGNTEAFF. The CDR3 DNA follows: TGCAGTGCTAGAGATTCCTCTCGGAATGGGAACACTGAAGCTTTCTTT.

The chain has TRBV19 and TRBJ1-5; 10 bases align to TRBD1. The CDR3 has 15 residues. Germline values: CDR1 LNHDA, CDR2 SQIVND (reference sequence). V shed 7 bases, J shed 4 bases, and the junction held 7 bases outside the gene matches. In DNA, the CDR3 is TGTGCCAGTAAAGACAGGGGGCCGGCAAATCAGCCCCAGCATTTT. It encodes CASKDRGPANQPQHF.

This clonotype was seen more than once but under ten times. The chain recombines TRBV4-1 with TRBJ2-3; 9 bases are shared with TRBD2. Germline V lookup: CDR1 MGHRA, CDR2 YSYEKL. The CDR3 runs 17 residues. Trimming removed 3 bases from V and 5 bases from J; junction bases left unmatched: 12. The CDR3 protein is CASSQWLSASGIDTQYF. CDR3 DNA sequence: TGCGCCAGCAGCCAGTGGTTGTCGGCTAGCGGGATAGATACGCAGTATTTT.

This chain joins TRBV3-1 and TRBJ2-2; 8 bases align to TRBD1. This CDR3 is 15 amino acids long. Germline-derived CDR1 and CDR2 are LGHDT and YNNKEL (reference sequence). The V and J ends lost 4 bases and 1 base, in that order; junction bases with no gene match: 2. DNA for the CDR3: TGTGCCAGCAGCCTGGGACAGGTGAACACCGGGGAGCTGTTTTTT. The encoded protein is CASSLGQVNTGELFF.

The rearrangement uses TRBV28 and TRBJ2-1; TRBD1 aligns across 10 bases. Trimming cost V 6 bases and J 4 bases; bases outside gene matches: 9. Germline lookup yields CDR1 MDHEN and CDR2 SYDVKM. The CDR3 covers 16 residues. The CDR3 loop is CASSPATGGKYNEQFF. In DNA, the CDR3 is TGTGCCAGCAGCCCGGCGACAGGGGGCAAGTACAATGAGCAGTTCTTC.

This clonotype was counted a single time. The genes are TRBV7-3 and TRBJ2-1; 12 bases align to TRBD2. CDR3 length: 14 amino acids. The germline gives CDR1 SGHTA, CDR2 FQGTGA. V lost 4 bases, J lost 8 bases, and 3 bases stayed unmatched. CDR3 region: CASSSTSGSDEQFF. The CDR3, as DNA: TGTGCCAGCAGCTCGACTAGCGGGAGTGATGAGCAGTTCTTC. Filled out from reference TRBV7-3 and TRBJ2-1, the complete variable domain reads GAGVSQTPSNKVTEKGKYVELRCDPISGHTALYWYRQSLGQGPEFLIYFQGTGAADDSGLPNDRFFAVRPEGSVSTLKIQRTERGDSAVYLCASSSTSGSDEQFFGPGTRLTVL.

The chain recombines TRBV7-6 with TRBJ2-3; D is unclear. This CDR3 is built from 14 residues. The germline V gene has CDR1 SGHVS and CDR2 FNYEAQ. Trimming took 0 bases from V and 9 from J, leaving 13 bases between them. The CDR3 loop reads CASSLAQSGSTQYF. CDR3 sequence (DNA): TGTGCCAGCAGCTTAGCGCAGAGTGGTTCCACGCAGTATTTT.

This rearrangement joins TRBV29-1 to TRBJ2-5; TRBD2 is a possible D gene (5 bases). Trimming stripped 7 bases from V and 0 bases from J, with 18 bases between. The germline gives CDR1 SQVTM, CDR2 ANQGSEA. This CDR3 region has 15 residues. The CDR3, as DNA: TGCAGCGGCCCCCCAGCGCCGGGGTACCAAGAGACCCAGTACTTC. This translates into CSGPPAPGYQETQYF.